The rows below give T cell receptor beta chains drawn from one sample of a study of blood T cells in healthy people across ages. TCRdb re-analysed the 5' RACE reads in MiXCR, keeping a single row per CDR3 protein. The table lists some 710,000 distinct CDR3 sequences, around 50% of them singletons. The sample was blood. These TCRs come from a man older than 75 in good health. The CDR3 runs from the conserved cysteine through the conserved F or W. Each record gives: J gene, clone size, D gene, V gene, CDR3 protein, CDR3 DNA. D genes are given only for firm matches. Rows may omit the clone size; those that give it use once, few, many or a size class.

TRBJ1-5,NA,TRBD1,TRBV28,CASRYRGQGAGNQPQHF,TGTGCCAGCAGATACAGAGGACAGGGGGCGGGAAATCAGCCCCAGCATTTT
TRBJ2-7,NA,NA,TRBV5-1,CASSLGGALTYEQYF,TGCGCCAGCAGCTTGGGGGGGGCGCTCACCTACGAGCAGTACTTC
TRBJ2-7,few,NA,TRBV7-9,CASSPEGVGRASYEQYF,TGTGCCAGCAGCCCAGAGGGGGTGGGTCGGGCCTCCTACGAGCAGTACTTC
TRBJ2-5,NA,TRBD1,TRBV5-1,CASSLRTGASSREQYF,TGCGCCAGCAGCTTGAGGACAGGGGCTTCATCAAGGGAGCAGTACTTC
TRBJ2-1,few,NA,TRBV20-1,CSARPRRYNEQFF,TGCAGTGCTAGGCCGCGCAGGTACAATGAGCAGTTCTTC
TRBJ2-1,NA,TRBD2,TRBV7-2,CASSDGTSRETQFF,TGTGCCAGCAGCGACGGGACTAGCCGGGAGACCCAGTTCTTC
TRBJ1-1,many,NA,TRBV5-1,CASSVDGGDTEAFF,TGCGCCAGCAGCGTGGACGGAGGTGACACTGAAGCTTTCTTT
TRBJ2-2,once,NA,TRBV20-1,CSAREAVNTGELFF,TGCAGTGCTAGAGAGGCGGTGAACACCGGGGAGCTGTTTTTT
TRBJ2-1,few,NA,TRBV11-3,CASSPRTPSGEQFF,TGTGCCAGCAGCCCTAGGACGCCCTCCGGTGAGCAGTTCTTC
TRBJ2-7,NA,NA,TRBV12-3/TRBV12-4,CASSPDRQAYEQYF,TGTGCCAGCAGCCCGGACAGACAGGCCTACGAGCAGTACTTC
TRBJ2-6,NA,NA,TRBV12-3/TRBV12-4,CASSLSEGSSGANVLTF,TGTGCCAGCAGTTTGAGCGAGGGGAGCTCTGGGGCCAACGTCCTGACTTTC
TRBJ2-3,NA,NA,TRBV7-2,CASSLMGGVSTDTQYF,TGTGCCAGCAGCCTAATGGGGGGCGTTAGCACAGATACGCAGTATTTT
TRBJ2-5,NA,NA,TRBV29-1,CSVGSGAGKTQYF,TGCAGCGTTGGATCAGGAGCAGGGAAGACCCAGTACTTC
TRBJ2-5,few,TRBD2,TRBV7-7,CASSQQFGLAGETQYF,TGTGCCAGCAGCCAGCAGTTTGGACTAGCGGGAGAGACCCAGTACTTC
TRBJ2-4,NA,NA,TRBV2,CASSVAGLAKNIQYF,TGTGCCAGCAGTGTTGCAGGTCTAGCCAAAAACATTCAGTACTTC
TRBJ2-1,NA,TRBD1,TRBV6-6,CASSNRGTQETQFF,TGTGCCAGCAGTAACAGGGGAACTCAAGAGACCCAGTTCTTC
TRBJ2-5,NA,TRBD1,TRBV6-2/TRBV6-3,CASSYDLGQGARETQYF,TGTGCCAGCAGTTACGACCTCGGACAGGGGGCTAGAGAGACCCAGTACTTC
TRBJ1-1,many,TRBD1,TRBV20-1,CSPGQGNTEAFF,TGCAGTCCTGGACAGGGGAACACTGAAGCTTTCTTT
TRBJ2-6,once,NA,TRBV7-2,CASSAYDPYRANVLTF,TGTGCCAGCAGCGCCTACGACCCGTATAGGGCCAACGTCCTGACTTTC
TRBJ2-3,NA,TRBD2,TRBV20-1,CSARNGGVSTDTQYF,TGCAGTGCTAGAAACGGGGGGGTGAGCACAGATACGCAGTATTTT
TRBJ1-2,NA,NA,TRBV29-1,CSASFGDGYTF,TGCAGCGCATCCTTTGGGGATGGCTACACCTTC
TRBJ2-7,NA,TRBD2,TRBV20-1,CSASRTSGRNGEQYF,TGCAGTGCTAGCAGAACTAGCGGGAGAAATGGCGAGCAGTACTTC
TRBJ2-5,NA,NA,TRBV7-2,CASSLGPAEIQETQYF,TGTGCCAGCAGCTTAGGTCCAGCGGAGATCCAAGAGACCCAGTACTTC
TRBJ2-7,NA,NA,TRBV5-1,CASSFENGRYYEQYF,TGCGCCAGCAGCTTCGAGAACGGACGGTACTACGAGCAGTACTTC
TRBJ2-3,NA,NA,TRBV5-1,CASSPGGSGGLTDTQYF,TGCGCCAGCAGCCCAGGGGGTAGCGGAGGCCTCACAGATACGCAGTATTTT
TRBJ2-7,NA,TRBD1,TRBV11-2,CASSLAPGQGAYEQYF,TGTGCCAGCAGCTTAGCCCCGGGACAGGGGGCCTACGAGCAGTACTTC
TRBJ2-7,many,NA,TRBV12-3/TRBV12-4,CASSLDRDHGGQQYF,TGTGCCAGCAGTTTAGACCGGGACCATGGGGGACAGCAGTACTTC